Following are 13 T cell receptor beta chains from one sample sequenced in a study of blood T cell repertoires in COVID-19. TCRdb's copy holds only in-frame clones and misses some; the assay was immunoSEQ multiplex PCR. The data hold some 110,000 clones, with approximately 84% observed a single time. Sequencing was done on a sample of peripheral blood. The receptors were gathered from a man aged 35 to 55 with acute or convalescent COVID-19.

This chain's CDR3 is CSVEGRVTGYGYTF. The DNA of the CDR3 is TGCAGCGTTGAAGGACGAGTTACGGGCTATGGCTACACCTTC. The rearrangement links TRBV29-1 to TRBJ1-2; D not certain. CDR1 is SQVTM and CDR2 is ANQGSEA in the germline V gene. V lost 1 base to trimming and J lost 4 bases, with 13 bases between them. CDR3 length: 14 residues.

Remarks on this clone: The germline gene is not matched at one end of the junction; a read error may be the cause. This chain connects TRBV18 to TRBJ2-1; 8 nucleotides match TRBD2. Per the germline V gene, CDR1 is KGHSH and CDR2 is LQKENI. This CDR3 has 15 amino acids. The CDR3 is CASSPLAASYNEQFF. The CDR3 DNA sequence: TGTGCCAGCTCCCCACTAGCGGCTTCCTACAATGAGCAGTTCTTC.

This clone was counted between two and nine times. The V gene is TRBV6-4, the J gene TRBJ2-1; 14 nucleotides match TRBD2. The CDR3 has 20 residues. Per germline, CDR1 MRHNA and CDR2 SNTAGT. V dropped 2 bases and J dropped 2; count of bases not matched to a gene: 11. The CDR3 bases are TGTGCCAGCAGTGACCCGGGGGGGACTAGCGGGAGAATCGCCTACAATGAGCAGTTCTTC. This translates into CASSDPGGTSGRIAYNEQFF.

J is TRBJ1-1 and V is TRBV29-1; 7 bases map to TRBD1. The CDR3 totals 13 residues. Germline lookup yields CDR1 SQVTM and CDR2 ANQGSEA. V was clipped by 6 bases and J by 5 bases; unmatched bases: 9. Here the CDR3 reads CSVHRQGGTEAFF. CDR3 in DNA: TGCAGCGTGCACCGACAGGGAGGAACTGAAGCTTTCTTT.

The chain carries TRBV7-2 and TRBJ2-1; TRBD2 aligns across 16 bases. The germline gives CDR1 SGHTA, CDR2 FQGNSA. After removal of 6 bases from V and 7 bases from J, the junction contained 15 bases not matched to a gene. This CDR3 spans 19 amino acids. DNA of the CDR3: TGTGCCAGCAGAAGAGAGGAGGGACTAGCGGGAGGGCCGCGGAATGAGCAGTTCTTC. Protein sequence: CASRREEGLAGGPRNEQFF.

The chain is built from TRBV6-5 and TRBJ2-5; D possibly corresponds to TRBD1 (6 bases). This CDR3 has 16 residues. Per germline, CDR1 MNHEY and CDR2 SVGAGI. V gave up 0 bases and J gave up 2 bases, with 13 bases separating them. CDR3: CASSYSPDSLQETQYF. The CDR3, as DNA: TGTGCCAGCAGTTACTCTCCGGACAGTCTACAAGAGACCCAGTACTTC.

This clone was seen once. The chain employs TRBV13 and TRBJ1-2, with TRBD1 matching over 8 bases. The CDR3 has 14 residues. With 4 bases clipped from V and 5 bases from J, the junction kept 6 bases outside the gene matches. Looked up from germline, CDR1 is PRHDT and CDR2 is FYEKMQ (reference sequence). CDR3 region: CASSSAGQAYGYTF. The CDR3 DNA sequence: TGTGCCAGCAGCTCAGCGGGACAGGCGTATGGCTACACCTTC.

The J gene is TRBJ2-3, the V gene TRBV28; D is ambiguous. Between the trimmed V and J ends, which lost 3 bases and 0 bases, there was a span of 7 bases. The CDR3 length is 14 residues. Germline-derived CDR1 and CDR2 are MDHEN and SYDVKM. This chain's CDR3 is CASSFASSTDTQYF. In DNA, the CDR3 is TGTGCCAGCAGTTTTGCGAGCAGCACAGATACGCAGTATTTT.

The CDR3 is CASGLVRSRDRGPGANVLTF. The CDR3 bases are TGTGCTAGTGGTTTGGTACGGTCGCGGGACAGGGGGCCTGGGGCCAACGTCCTGACTTTC. This chain links TRBV12-5 with TRBJ2-6; 12 bases match TRBD1. V lost 0 bases to trimming and J lost 2 bases; unmatched junction nucleotides: 8. CDR3 length equals 20 residues. Germline loops: CDR1 LGHNT, CDR2 FRNRAP.

The rearrangement uses TRBV7-6 and TRBJ2-7; D is perhaps TRBD1 (5 bases). The CDR3 is made up of 13 amino acids. In germline, CDR1 is SGHVS, CDR2 FNYEAQ. The ends were cut back, 4 bases at V and 2 bases at J, with 9 bases in the middle. CDR3 sequence reads: CASSWGPPYEQYF. CDR3 sequence (DNA): TGTGCCAGCAGCTGGGGCCCTCCCTACGAGCAGTACTTC.

This clone was observed a few times. The chain links TRBV4-3 to TRBJ2-2; tentative D call: TRBD2 (6 bases). The germline V gene has CDR1 LGHNA and CDR2 YSLEER. The CDR3 sequence is 15 residues long. With 0 bases removed from V and 5 bases from J, the gap between germline ends came to 10 bases. CDR3 protein: CASSQDYGGTGELFF. For the CDR3, the DNA is TGCGCCAGCAGCCAAGATTATGGGGGGACCGGGGAGCTGTTTTTT.

This clone was seen a single time. The genes are TRBV3-1 (or the pseudogene TRBV3-2) and TRBJ1-2; D is perhaps TRBD1 (6 bases). The CDR3 has 15 residues. The germline V and J ends were trimmed by 4 bases and 2 bases, with 14 bases remaining between them. Germline values: CDR1 LGHDT, CDR2 YNNKEL (reference sequence). The CDR3 region has the DNA TGTGCCAGCAGCCCGACAGGCCTCCTGAACTATGGCTACACCTTC. Translated, it gives CASSPTGLLNYGYTF.

This clone showed up just a few times. This sequence joins TRBV7-9 and TRBJ1-4; no clear D gene. Trimming shortened V by 5 bases and J by 7 bases, and 17 bases separated the two germline ends. The CDR3 sequence is 15 residues long. In germline, CDR1 is SEHNR, CDR2 FQNEAQ (reference sequence). The CDR3 region is CASSTRPGSGEKLFF. DNA for the CDR3: TGTGCCAGCAGCACTCGACCGGGATCAGGTGAAAAACTGTTTTTT.